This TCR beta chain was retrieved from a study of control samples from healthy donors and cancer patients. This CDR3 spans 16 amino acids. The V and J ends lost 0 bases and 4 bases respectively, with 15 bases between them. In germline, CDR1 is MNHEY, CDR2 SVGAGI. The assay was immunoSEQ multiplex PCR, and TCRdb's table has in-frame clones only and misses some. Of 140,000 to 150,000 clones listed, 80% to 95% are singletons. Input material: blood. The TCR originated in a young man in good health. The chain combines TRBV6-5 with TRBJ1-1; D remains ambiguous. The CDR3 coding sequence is TGTGCCAGCAGTTACTCGAATTCCGACGGGGTCACTGAAGCTTTCTTT. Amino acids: CASSYSNSDGVTEAFF.